This passage covers 24 T cell receptor beta chains from one sample sequenced in a study of T cell changes during pregnancy in multiple sclerosis. TCRdb's copy holds only in-frame clones and misses some; the assay was immunoSEQ multiplex PCR. Of nearly 110,000 clones listed, less than 95% were seen once; the top ten hold 0.78%. The source was peripheral blood, collected in the third trimester of pregnancy. The receptors were sampled from a female donor in good health, enrolled as a control in a pregnancy study.

The chain recombines TRBV6-6 with TRBJ2-2; D gene uncertain. This CDR3 is 13 amino acids long. V was trimmed by 6 bases and J by 1 base, leaving 6 bases between them. The germline V gene has CDR1 MNHNY and CDR2 SVGAGI (reference sequence). CDR3 sequence (DNA): TGTGCCAGCAGGGCCCTGAACACCGGGGAGCTGTTTTTT. Translation gives CASRALNTGELFF.

V gene TRBV29-1 combines with J gene TRBJ2-1; 16 bases map to TRBD2. V trimming: 6 bases; J trimming: 0 bases; junction bases outside the gene matches: 5. CDR3 size: 17 residues. Germline V gene sequence: CDR1 SQVTM, CDR2 ANQGSEA. In DNA, the CDR3 is TGCAGCGTAGTAGGGACTAGCGGGGGGGGCTCCTACAATGAGCAGTTCTTC. Translating it yields CSVVGTSGGGSYNEQFF.

Notes on this clone: Different DNA sequences within this sample yield the same CDR3. The V call is TRBV19, the J call TRBJ1-1; TRBD1 matches 7 bases. The CDR3 runs to 14 residues. V gave up 0 bases and J gave up 5 bases; unmatched junction bases: 3. CDR1 LNHDA and CDR2 SQIVND come from the germline V gene (reference sequence). The CDR3 here is CASSIERGLTEAFF. In DNA, the CDR3 is TGTGCCAGTAGTATAGAGAGGGGGCTGACTGAAGCTTTCTTT.

The chain has TRBV30 and TRBJ1-2; TRBD1 matches at 8 bases. The CDR3 has 17 residues. Germline-derived CDR1 and CDR2 are GTSNPN and SVGIG (reference sequence). Germline trimming cut 2 bases from V and 4 bases from J; bases unmatched to any gene: 15. The CDR3 sequence is CAWSSPQGARSFYGYTF. The CDR3 DNA follows: TGTGCCTGGAGTTCCCCCCAGGGGGCACGGTCATTCTATGGCTACACCTTC.

This clone appeared once. The chain employs TRBV4-2 and TRBJ2-2; 8 bases match TRBD1. This CDR3 spans 20 amino acids. Trimming took 1 base from V and 1 from J; bases not matched to a gene: 14. Germline values: CDR1 LGHNA, CDR2 YNFKEQ. The CDR3 nucleotides are TGTGCCAGCAGCCAAGTTGGCATAATGGCAGGGGGCTTGAACACCGGGGAGCTGTTTTTT. This gives the protein CASSQVGIMAGGLNTGELFF.

The chain is built from TRBV6-1 and TRBJ1-6, with 7 bases identical to TRBD1. Germline V CDR1 and CDR2: MNHNS, SASEGT. The CDR3 extends over 14 amino acids. V shed 4 bases, J shed 10 bases, and the junction held 7 bases outside the gene matches. The CDR3 sequence is CASSVGQGGSPLHF. The CDR3 DNA sequence: TGTGCCAGCAGTGTGGGGCAGGGGGGCTCACCCCTCCACTTT.

The chain couples TRBV4-3 to TRBJ2-5, with D possibly being TRBD2 (5 bases). Trimming cost V 0 bases and J 5 bases, with 10 bases left between them. The CDR3 consists of 14 residues. Germline CDR1 LGHNA, CDR2 YSLEER. CDR3 region: CASSQDRTSETQYF. The CDR3 nucleotides are TGCGCCAGCAGCCAAGATCGGACTTCCGAGACCCAGTACTTC.

Of note for this clone: The same CDR3 also results from other DNA sequences found in this sample. This rearrangement joins TRBV7-3 to TRBJ2-5, with a weak D call TRBD2 (6 bases). This CDR3 region has 13 residues. V lost 4 bases and J lost 2, with 8 bases in between. CDR1 is SGHTA and CDR2 is FQGTGA in the germline V gene. The CDR3 is CASSSGLQETQYF. CDR3 DNA: TGTGCCAGCAGCTCGGGACTGCAAGAGACCCAGTACTTC.

The rearrangement uses TRBV7-2 and TRBJ2-4, with 8 nucleotides matching TRBD1. The CDR3 sequence is 15 residues long. Germline CDR1 reads SGHTA; CDR2 reads FQGNSA. The V segment lost 6 bases and the J segment 1 base; nucleotides outside the gene matches: 5. CDR3 sequence: CASSPRTGAKNIQYF. The DNA for the CDR3 is TGTGCCAGCAGTCCCAGGACAGGGGCCAAAAACATTCAGTACTTC.

This chain joins TRBV7-3 and TRBJ1-2; D is possibly TRBD1 (5 bases). The CDR3 runs 15 residues. Germline lookup yields CDR1 SGHTA and CDR2 FQGTGA. V was clipped by 1 base and J by 1 base, with 10 bases between them. DNA of the CDR3: TGTGCCAGCAGCTTAAAGGAGGGGCTTAACTATGGCTACACCTTC. As protein: CASSLKEGLNYGYTF.

This chain connects TRBV7-8 to TRBJ1-5; tentatively, D is TRBD1 (6 bases). V lost 5 bases and J lost 4, with 15 bases in between. Looked up from germline, CDR1 is SGHVS and CDR2 is FQNEAQ. The length of the CDR3 is 15 residues. The DNA of the CDR3 is TGTGCCAGCAGCACAGGGTCACCCCTGAATCAGCCCCAGCATTTT. Translation: CASSTGSPLNQPQHF.

The chain links TRBV7-8 to TRBJ1-1; maybe TRBD1 (6 bases). This CDR3 has 14 amino acids. Trimming removed 3 bases from V and 5 bases from J, with 13 bases in between. Germline CDR1 SGHVS, CDR2 FQNEAQ. The CDR3 nucleotides read TGTGCCAGCAGCTTGGGGGCAGGGGAGACTGAAGCTTTCTTT. It encodes CASSLGAGETEAFF. Together with reference TRBV7-8 and TRBJ1-1, the CDR3 gives the full variable domain: GAGVSQSPRYKVAKRGQDVALRCDPISGHVSLFWYQQALGQGPEFLTYFQNEAQLDKSGLPSDRFFAERPEGSVSTLKIQRTQQEDSAVYLCASSLGAGETEAFFGQGTRLTVV.

The gene calls are TRBV6-5 and TRBJ1-1; unclear D gene. Germline CDR1 reads MNHEY; CDR2 reads SVGAGI. The CDR3 is 14 amino acids. Trimming shortened V by 7 bases and J by 0 bases, and 12 bases separated the two germline ends. As DNA, the CDR3 is TGTGCCAGCACCCAGGATGAAATGAACACTGAAGCTTTCTTT. It is translated as CASTQDEMNTEAFF.

V and J are TRBV10-1 and TRBJ1-3, with D possibly TRBD1 on 5 matching bases. The germline gives CDR1 WNHNN, CDR2 SYGVQD (reference sequence). Trimming left V 3 bases short and J 4 bases short, with 10 bases between. The CDR3 runs 14 residues. CDR3 DNA: TGCGCCAGCAGTGACAGGGAGGGAGGAAACACCATATATTTT. Translation gives CASSDREGGNTIYF.

V gene TRBV27 combines with J gene TRBJ2-1; 11 nucleotides line up with TRBD1. Germline CDR1 is MNHEY and CDR2 is SMNVEV (reference sequence). The CDR3 is made up of 14 amino acids. V dropped 6 bases and J dropped 5; count of bases not matched to a gene: 3. The CDR3 DNA reads TGTGCCAGCAGGGACAGGGGGCACGACAATGAGCAGTTCTTC. Translation: CASRDRGHDNEQFF.

The chain employs TRBV5-6 and TRBJ2-5, with D hard to call. Germline V gene lookup returns CDR1 SGHDT and CDR2 YYEEEE. CDR3 length: 11 amino acids. V was shortened by 6 bases and J by 6 bases, with 9 bases between the two germline ends. The DNA of the CDR3 is TGTGCCAGCACCTCGCGGAAGACCCAGTACTTC. Translation: CASTSRKTQYF.

The chain joins TRBV7-2 to TRBJ2-5; perhaps TRBD2 as D (6 bases). CDR1 SGHTA and CDR2 FQGNSA come from the germline V gene. CDR3 length: 14 amino acids. Trimming cost V 3 bases and J 4 bases, with 12 bases left between them. CDR3 bases: TGTGCCAGCAGCTTTGCGAGACTAGGAGAGACCCAGTACTTC. Residues: CASSFARLGETQYF.

The rearrangement uses TRBV5-1 and TRBJ2-5, with 9 bases aligning to TRBD2. V trimming: 0 bases; J trimming: 3 bases; junction bases outside the gene matches: 0. The length of the CDR3 is 14 residues. Germline lookup yields CDR1 SGHRS and CDR2 YFSETQ. CDR3 amino acids: CASSLVAGEETQYF. The CDR3 DNA reads TGCGCCAGCAGCTTGGTAGCGGGGGAAGAGACCCAGTACTTC. The full variable domain, rest sourced from reference TRBV5-1 and TRBJ2-5, is KAGVTQTPRYLIKTRGQQVTLSCSPISGHRSVSWYQQTPGQGLQFLFEYFSETQRNKGNFPGRFSGRQFSNSRSEMNVSTLELGDSALYLCASSLVAGEETQYFGPGTRLLVL.

The V gene is TRBV9, the J gene TRBJ2-2; weak D call: TRBD2 (5 bases). The CDR3 contains 14 residues. Trimming stripped 3 bases from V and 6 bases from J, with 12 bases between. Germline assignment: CDR1 SGDLS and CDR2 YYNGEE. Written as DNA, the CDR3 is TGTGCCAGCAGCGAGGAGGTGATCCCCGGGGAGCTGTTTTTT. It codes for CASSEEVIPGELFF.

The V call is TRBV30, the J call TRBJ2-5; weak D call: TRBD1 (6 bases). V was shortened by 4 bases and J by 1 base, with 16 bases between the two germline ends. CDR1 and CDR2 from the germline V gene are GTSNPN and SVGIG (reference sequence). The CDR3 length is 15 residues. The CDR3 region is CAWTSDRFSQETQYF. CDR3 sequence (DNA): TGTGCCTGGACCTCGGACAGATTCTCCCAAGAGACCCAGTACTTC. Drawing the rest from reference TRBV30 and TRBJ2-5, the complete variable domain is SQTIHQWPATLVQPVGSPLSLECTVEGTSNPNLYWYRQAAGRGLQLLFYSVGIGQISSEVPQNLSASRPQDRQFILSSKKLLLSDSGFYLCAWTSDRFSQETQYFGPGTRLLVL.

V is TRBV7-9 and J is TRBJ1-2; D gene ambiguous. V was clipped by 5 bases and J by 6 bases, with 19 bases between them. From germline, CDR1 is SEHNR and CDR2 FQNEAQ (reference sequence). The CDR3 runs to 15 residues. The CDR3: CASSQLKRAGDGYTF. Written as DNA, the CDR3 is TGTGCCAGCAGCCAACTGAAGCGGGCAGGCGATGGCTACACCTTC.

V gene TRBV18 combines with J gene TRBJ1-5; a possible D gene is TRBD1 (5 bases). Germline V CDR1 and CDR2: KGHSH, LQKENI. Trimming left V 5 bases short and J 5 bases short, with 13 bases between. The CDR3 contains 14 residues. The chain's CDR3 is CASSSRKGDQPQHF. The CDR3 DNA reads TGTGCCAGCTCATCGCGGAAAGGGGATCAGCCCCAGCATTTT.

This chain uses TRBV7-2 with TRBJ1-5; D not certain. The CDR3 has 15 residues. Germline CDR1 reads SGHTA; CDR2 reads FQGNSA. V gave up 5 bases and J gave up 8 bases, with 19 bases separating them. CDR3: CASSLTMGRVEPQHF. CDR3 nucleotides: TGTGCCAGCAGCCTTACTATGGGGAGGGTAGAGCCCCAGCATTTT.

The chain links TRBV11-3 to TRBJ2-3; D unclear. Germline V gene lookup returns CDR1 SGHNT and CDR2 YENEEA. V lost 3 bases and J lost 5, with 12 bases in between. This CDR3 contains 14 residues. The CDR3 DNA is TGTGCCAGCAGCTTCGACGGCACGGGAGATACGCAGTATTTT. It yields the protein CASSFDGTGDTQYF. The whole variable domain, remainder taken from reference TRBV11-3 and TRBJ2-3, is EAGVVQSPRYKIIEKKQPVAFWCNPISGHNTLYWYLQNLGQGPELLIRYENEEAVDDSQLPKDRFSAERLKGVDSTLKIQPAELGDSAVYLCASSFDGTGDTQYFGPGTRLTVL.